One sample yielded the 31 T cell receptor beta chains listed below, sequenced in a study of blood T cell repertoires in COVID-19. Repertoires were generated with immunoSEQ multiplex PCR, while TCRdb's copy carries only in-frame clones and drops some. The repertoire holds about 120,000 clones, with over 65% as singletons. The sequencing sample was made of peripheral blood. These receptors originate from a woman aged 35 to 49 with acute or convalescent COVID-19.

V usage is TRBV27 and J usage is TRBJ1-1; 10 bases agree with TRBD1. Germline V gene lookup returns CDR1 MNHEY and CDR2 SMNVEV (reference sequence). The CDR3 has 14 amino acids. J lost 5 bases, V lost 2 bases, and 2 bases had no gene match. The CDR3 loop is CASSLRGQGTEAFF. CDR3 nucleotides: TGTGCCAGCAGTTTACGGGGACAGGGGACTGAAGCTTTCTTT.

V is TRBV30 and J is TRBJ2-3; a possible D gene is TRBD2 (5 bases). Trimming cost V 5 bases and J 1 base, with 13 bases left between them. CDR3 length: 14 amino acids. Looked up from germline, CDR1 is GTSNPN and CDR2 is SVGIG (reference sequence). CDR3 sequence (DNA): TGTGCCTGGGGAGGTGGAGCGGGCACAGATACGCAGTATTTT. It encodes CAWGGGAGTDTQYF.

The chain links TRBV6-5 to TRBJ2-5; 10 nucleotides align to TRBD1. With V trimmed by 10 bases and J by 4 bases, 3 bases remained unmatched. Germline V gene data show CDR1 as MNHEY and CDR2 as SVGAGI. This CDR3 is built from 12 residues. The CDR3 is CATRTGGETQYF. In nucleotides, the CDR3 is TGTGCCACTCGGACAGGGGGAGAGACCCAGTACTTC.

This rearrangement joins TRBV7-9 to TRBJ1-1; the match to TRBD1 covers 8 bases. The CDR3 runs 17 residues. Unmatched junction bases numbered 16, after V lost 5 bases and J lost 5 bases. Looked up from germline, CDR1 is SEHNR and CDR2 is FQNEAQ (reference sequence). CDR3 in amino acids: CASSKRTGNQRGTEAFF. DNA for the CDR3: TGTGCCAGCAGCAAAAGGACAGGGAACCAGAGGGGAACTGAAGCTTTCTTT.

The J gene is TRBJ2-3, the V gene TRBV5-8, with D perhaps matching TRBD1 (6 bases). V was shortened by 0 bases and J by 1 base, with 9 bases between the two germline ends. Germline V CDR1 and CDR2: SGHTS, YDEGEE. The CDR3 covers 15 residues. CDR3 sequence: CASSLAGVGTDTQYF. CDR3 nucleotides: TGTGCCAGCAGCTTGGCAGGGGTTGGCACAGATACGCAGTATTTT.

The V gene is TRBV5-1, the J gene TRBJ2-3, with 7 positions matching TRBD1. V lost 3 bases, J lost 1 base, and 5 bases stayed unmatched. The CDR3 extends over 15 amino acids. Looked up from germline, CDR1 is SGHRS and CDR2 is YFSETQ. The CDR3 nucleotides are TGCGCCAGCAGCTGGCAAACAGGGGGCACAGATACGCAGTATTTT. Translated, it gives CASSWQTGGTDTQYF.

The chain links TRBV11-2 to TRBJ2-1; tentatively, D is TRBD2 (5 bases). V was pared by 1 base and J by 0 bases, with 10 bases between. The CDR3 spans 16 residues. Germline CDR1 and CDR2: SGHAT and FQNNGV. CDR3 loop: CASSLAAGSSYNEQFF. CDR3 DNA: TGTGCCAGCAGCTTAGCCGCGGGCAGCTCCTACAATGAGCAGTTCTTC.

The chain couples TRBV7-9 to TRBJ1-2, with 9 nucleotides matching TRBD1. The CDR3 loop spans 15 amino acids. Germline CDR1 SEHNR, CDR2 FQNEAQ (reference sequence). After removal of 5 bases from V and 2 bases from J, the junction contained 6 bases not matched to a gene. CDR3 sequence reads: CASSHTGTGNYGYTF. The CDR3 nucleotides are TGTGCCAGCAGCCATACCGGGACAGGGAACTATGGCTACACCTTC.

This chain uses TRBV12-2 with TRBJ2-1; the table's TRBD2 call for D was not verified on the DNA. TRBV12-2 is listed as a pseudogene. This CDR3 region has 17 residues. The CDR3 sequence: CASRLEGSGGPHNEQFF. CDR3 DNA: TGTGCAAGTCGCTTAGAGGGAAGCGGGGGGCCTCACAATGAGCAGTTCTTC.

The chain uses TRBV7-9 and TRBJ2-7, with 9 bases aligning to TRBD1. CDR3 length: 15 residues. CDR1 is SEHNR, CDR2 FQNEAQ, per germline (reference sequence). With 5 bases clipped from V and 4 bases from J, the junction kept 9 bases outside the gene matches. CDR3 region: CASSPGQGIGYEQYF. In nucleotides, the CDR3 is TGTGCCAGCAGCCCTGGACAGGGGATCGGGTACGAGCAGTACTTC.

The V call is TRBV5-1, the J call TRBJ1-3, with a possible D match to TRBD1 (5 bases). CDR3 length: 15 residues. CDR1 is SGHRS and CDR2 is YFSETQ in the germline V gene. Deletions cut 2 bases from V and 1 base from J, with 10 bases between. As DNA, the CDR3 is TGCGCCAGCAGCTTACAGGCACTTTCTGGAAACACCATATATTTT. This sequence encodes CASSLQALSGNTIYF.

This sequence joins TRBV6-1 and TRBJ2-3, with a weak D call TRBD2 (6 bases). Germline assignment: CDR1 MNHNS and CDR2 SASEGT. There are 16 residues in the CDR3. V was cut by 2 bases and J by 3 bases, with 15 bases left in between. Here the CDR3 DNA reads TGTGCCAGCAGTGAAACTGGACGGGGGAGGACAGATACGCAGTATTTT. It translates to CASSETGRGRTDTQYF.

The chain recombines TRBV7-8 with TRBJ1-3, with D possibly being TRBD1 (6 bases). Germline V gene lookup returns CDR1 SGHVS and CDR2 FQNEAQ. V lost 4 bases to trimming and J lost 6 bases, with 7 bases between them. The CDR3 consists of 12 residues. The CDR3 sequence is CASSSGANTIYF. CDR3 sequence (DNA): TGTGCCAGCAGCTCAGGGGCAAACACCATATATTTT.

This chain connects TRBV30 to TRBJ1-1, with D possibly matching TRBD1 (5 bases). The V end lost 1 base, the J end lost 2 bases, and 14 bases lay between the germline ends. Germline CDR1 and CDR2: GTSNPN and SVGIG (reference sequence). The CDR3 is 15 residues long. CDR3: CAWSALHGGNTEAFF. For the CDR3, the DNA is TGTGCCTGGAGTGCTTTACACGGGGGAAACACTGAAGCTTTCTTT.

The V gene is TRBV5-5, the J gene TRBJ1-4; D is unresolved. The CDR3 is made up of 16 amino acids. Trimming stripped 2 bases from V and 0 bases from J, with 11 bases between. CDR1 and CDR2 from the germline V gene are SGHKS and YYEKEE (reference sequence). The CDR3 sequence: CASSFAHLATNEKLFF. The CDR3, as DNA: TGTGCCAGCAGCTTTGCACACCTTGCAACTAATGAAAAACTGTTTTTT.

The chain combines TRBV18 with TRBJ2-7, with a weak D call TRBD1 (6 bases). The germline V and J ends were trimmed by 2 bases and 2 bases, with 10 bases remaining between them. This CDR3 contains 14 residues. Germline CDR1 is KGHSH and CDR2 is LQKENI. CDR3 bases: TGTGCCAGCTCACCATCGGCAGGGGCCTACGAGCAGTACTTC. Translated: CASSPSAGAYEQYF.

This clone was seen just once. V is TRBV6-1 and J is TRBJ1-4; possibly TRBD1 for D (5 bases). The CDR3 contains 14 residues. V lost 3 bases to trimming and J lost 8 bases, with 13 bases between them. Germline V lookup: CDR1 MNHNS, CDR2 SASEGT. CDR3 in DNA: TGTGCCAGCAGTGACGGGGGATTTCGAGAAAAACTGTTTTTT. Its translation: CASSDGGFREKLFF.

The J gene is TRBJ2-3, the V gene TRBV5-8, with 12 positions matching TRBD2. CDR1 is SGHTS, CDR2 YDEGEE, per germline. After removal of 1 base from V and 6 bases from J, the junction contained 6 bases not matched to a gene. This CDR3 is 16 amino acids long. This CDR3 reads CASSLYRTSGVDTQYF. CDR3 nucleotides: TGTGCCAGCAGCTTGTATAGGACTAGCGGGGTTGATACGCAGTATTTT.

This chain links TRBV11-3 with TRBJ2-3; possible D gene TRBD1, 6 bases. The V gene lost 4 bases and the J gene lost 0 bases, with 11 bases spanning the gap. Germline CDR1 reads SGHNT; CDR2 reads YENEEA. CDR3 length equals 15 residues. The CDR3 protein is CASSSGQSSTDTQYF. The CDR3, as DNA: TGTGCCAGCAGCTCCGGACAGTCTAGCACAGATACGCAGTATTTT.

There are a few counts of this clone. The chain recombines TRBV2 with TRBJ2-2; 15 nucleotides agree with TRBD2. The CDR3 totals 15 residues. V lost 6 bases, J lost 7 bases, and 3 bases stayed unmatched. Germline-derived CDR1 and CDR2 are SNHLY and FYNNEI. As DNA, the CDR3 is TGTGCCAGCAGGGGACTAGCGGGGGGAATCGGGGAGCTGTTTTTT. Encoded protein: CASRGLAGGIGELFF. The full variable domain, rest sourced from reference TRBV2 and TRBJ2-2, is EPEVTQTPSHQVTQMGQEVILRCVPISNHLYFYWYRQILGQKVEFLVSFYNNEISEKSEIFDDQFSVERPDGSNFTLKIRSTKLEDSAMYFCASRGLAGGIGELFFGEGSRLTVL.

This clone was detected once. The CDR3 region has the DNA TGTGCCAGCAGCGCAGGGGCTGAAAAACTGTTTTTT. Amino acids: CASSAGAEKLFF. The chain has TRBV12-3 or TRBV12-4 and TRBJ1-4; TRBD1 is a possible D gene (6 bases). Deletions cut 6 bases from V and 7 bases from J, with 9 bases between. CDR3 length: 12 amino acids.

The rearrangement uses TRBV12-5 and TRBJ1-5; unclear D gene. This CDR3 is 13 amino acids long. Deletions cut 5 bases from V and 2 bases from J, with 7 bases between. Germline CDR1 LGHNT, CDR2 FRNRAP. CDR3 sequence reads: CASGLRGNQPQHF. CDR3 in DNA: TGTGCTAGTGGTCTCCGGGGCAATCAGCCCCAGCATTTT.

The rearrangement links TRBV19 to TRBJ1-5; 9 bases fit TRBD1. V was pared by 3 bases and J by 2 bases, with 11 bases of the junction left unmatched. The CDR3 contains 18 residues. Germline CDR1 and CDR2: LNHDA and SQIVND (reference sequence). The DNA of the CDR3 is TGTGCCAGTAGTATCGGGGGGACAGGGTACTCTGGCAATCAGCCCCAGCATTTT. Encoded protein: CASSIGGTGYSGNQPQHF.

The chain uses TRBV6-5 and TRBJ2-5, with 7 bases fitting TRBD2. J was trimmed by 0 bases and V by 2 bases; bases with no gene match: 0. This CDR3 is built from 14 residues. Germline CDR1 reads MNHEY; CDR2 reads SVGAGI. DNA for the CDR3: TGTGCCAGCAGTTACGGGGGGGACCAAGAGACCCAGTACTTC. Translating it yields CASSYGGDQETQYF.

The chain joins TRBV3-1 (or the pseudogene TRBV3-2) to TRBJ1-4; 12 nucleotides align to TRBD1. The ends lost 4 bases at V and 6 bases at J; junction bases unmatched: 15. Germline V gene sequence: CDR1 LGHDT, CDR2 YNNKEL (reference sequence). This CDR3 is 19 amino acids long. In DNA form, the CDR3 reads TGTGCCAGCAGCCCAATTACCGGGACAGGGGGCCCTTTTGATGAAAAACTGTTTTTT. This gives the protein CASSPITGTGGPFDEKLFF.

The chain recombines TRBV7-2 with TRBJ2-7; TRBD1 aligns across 9 bases. V dropped 3 bases and J dropped 5; count of bases not matched to a gene: 17. This CDR3 spans 18 amino acids. The germline V gene encodes CDR1 SGHTA and CDR2 FQGNSA. CDR3 amino acids: CASSFHPRGQGTSDEQYF. In DNA form, the CDR3 reads TGTGCCAGCAGCTTCCACCCCCGCGGACAGGGGACGTCTGACGAGCAGTACTTC.

The V gene is TRBV2, the J gene TRBJ2-7, with D tentatively TRBD1 (6 bases). CDR1 is SNHLY and CDR2 is FYNNEI in the germline V gene. The length of the CDR3 is 12 residues. Trimming cost V 4 bases and J 5 bases, with 9 bases left between them. The CDR3 reads CASSGNRDEQYF. CDR3 nucleotide sequence: TGTGCCAGCAGTGGGAACAGGGACGAGCAGTACTTC.

The chain uses TRBV5-4 and TRBJ2-3; unclear D gene. The V gene's germline CDR1 is SGHNT and CDR2 YYREEE (reference sequence). This CDR3 is built from 14 residues. The V end was cut by 1 base, the J end by 2 bases, with 8 bases between. CDR3: CASSLTLLTDTQYF. The CDR3 DNA is TGTGCCAGCAGCTTGACTCTTCTCACAGATACGCAGTATTTT.

The chain combines TRBV5-1 with TRBJ1-5, with D maybe TRBD1 (5 bases). Germline assignment: CDR1 SGHRS and CDR2 YFSETQ. CDR3 length: 15 amino acids. V lost 4 bases to trimming and J lost 2 bases, with 13 bases between them. The CDR3: CASSQTGGGNQPQHF. DNA for the CDR3: TGCGCCAGCAGCCAAACGGGGGGTGGCAATCAGCCCCAGCATTTT.

This clone was detected a few times. This chain joins TRBV7-6 and TRBJ1-5; D remains unclear. This CDR3 contains 13 residues. Germline-derived CDR1 and CDR2 are SGHVS and FNYEAQ. Trimming shortened V by 3 bases and J by 4 bases, and 7 bases separated the two germline ends. Here the CDR3 DNA reads TGTGCCAGCAGCTTTTCAGTTAATCAGCCCCAGCATTTT. Its protein product is CASSFSVNQPQHF.

The chain uses TRBV9 and TRBJ2-2; 8 bases map to TRBD2. The V and J ends lost 3 bases and 5 bases, in that order; junction bases with no gene match: 9. This CDR3 spans 16 amino acids. CDR1 SGDLS and CDR2 YYNGEE come from the germline V gene. CDR3 in amino acids: CASSAQPSGQTGELFF. The CDR3 region has the DNA TGTGCCAGCAGCGCCCAGCCTAGCGGGCAAACCGGGGAGCTGTTTTTT.